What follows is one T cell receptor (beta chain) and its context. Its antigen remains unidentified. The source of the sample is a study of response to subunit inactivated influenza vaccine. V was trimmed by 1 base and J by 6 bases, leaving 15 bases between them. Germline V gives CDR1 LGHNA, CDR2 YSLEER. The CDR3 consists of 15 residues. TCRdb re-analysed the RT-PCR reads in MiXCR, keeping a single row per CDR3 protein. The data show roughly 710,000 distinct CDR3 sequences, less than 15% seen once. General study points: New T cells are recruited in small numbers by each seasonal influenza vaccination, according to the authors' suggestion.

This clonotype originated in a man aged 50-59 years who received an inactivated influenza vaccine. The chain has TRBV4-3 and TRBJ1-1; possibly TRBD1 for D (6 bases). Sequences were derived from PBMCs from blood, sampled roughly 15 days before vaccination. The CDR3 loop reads CASSQVDRLRAEAFF. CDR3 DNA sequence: TGCGCCAGCAGCCAAGTTGACAGGCTAAGAGCTGAAGCTTTCTTT.